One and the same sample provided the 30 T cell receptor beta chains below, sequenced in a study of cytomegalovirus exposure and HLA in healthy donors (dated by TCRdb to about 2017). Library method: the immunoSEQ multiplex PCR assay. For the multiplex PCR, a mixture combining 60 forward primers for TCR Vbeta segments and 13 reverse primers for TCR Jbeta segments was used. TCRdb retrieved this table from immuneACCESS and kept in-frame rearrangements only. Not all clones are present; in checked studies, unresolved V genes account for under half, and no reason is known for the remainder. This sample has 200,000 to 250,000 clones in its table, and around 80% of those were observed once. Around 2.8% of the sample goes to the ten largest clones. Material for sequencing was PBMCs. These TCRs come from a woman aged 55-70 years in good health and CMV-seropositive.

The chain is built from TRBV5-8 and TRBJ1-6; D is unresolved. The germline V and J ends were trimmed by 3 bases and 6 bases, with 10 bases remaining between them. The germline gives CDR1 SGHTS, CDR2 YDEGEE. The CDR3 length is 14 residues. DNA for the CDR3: TGTGCCAGCAGCTCCCCGGTCCTTAATTCACCCCTCCACTTT. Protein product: CASSSPVLNSPLHF.

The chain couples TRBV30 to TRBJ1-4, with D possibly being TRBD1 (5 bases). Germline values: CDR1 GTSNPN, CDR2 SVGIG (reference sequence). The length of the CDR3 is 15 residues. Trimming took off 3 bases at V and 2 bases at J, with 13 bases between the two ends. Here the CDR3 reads CAWSRRWGTNEKLFF. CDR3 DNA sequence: TGTGCCTGGAGCCGCCGATGGGGCACTAATGAAAAACTGTTTTTT.

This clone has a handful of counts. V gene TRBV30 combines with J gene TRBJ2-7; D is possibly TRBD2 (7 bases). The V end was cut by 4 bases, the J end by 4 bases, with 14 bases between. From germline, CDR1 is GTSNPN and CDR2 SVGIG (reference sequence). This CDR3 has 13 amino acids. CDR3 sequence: CAWTRGARYEQYF. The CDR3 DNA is TGTGCCTGGACTCGGGGGGCTAGGTACGAGCAGTACTTC.

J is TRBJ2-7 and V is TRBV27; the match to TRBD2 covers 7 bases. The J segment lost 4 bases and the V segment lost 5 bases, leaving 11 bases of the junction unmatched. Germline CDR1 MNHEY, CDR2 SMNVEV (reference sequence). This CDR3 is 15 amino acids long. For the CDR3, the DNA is TGTGCCAGCAGTCCGAGCGGACTAGAACCTTACGAGCAGTACTTC. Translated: CASSPSGLEPYEQYF.

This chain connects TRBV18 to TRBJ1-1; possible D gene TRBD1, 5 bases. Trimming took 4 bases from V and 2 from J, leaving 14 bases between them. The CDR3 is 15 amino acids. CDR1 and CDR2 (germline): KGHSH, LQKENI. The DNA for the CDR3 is TGTGCCAGCTCACTTCTGGGCGGGGCAAACACTGAAGCTTTCTTT. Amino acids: CASSLLGGANTEAFF.

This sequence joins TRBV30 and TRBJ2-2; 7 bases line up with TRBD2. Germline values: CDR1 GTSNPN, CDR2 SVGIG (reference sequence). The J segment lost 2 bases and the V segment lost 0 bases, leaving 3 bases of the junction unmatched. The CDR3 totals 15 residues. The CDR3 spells CAWSVGGTNTGELFF. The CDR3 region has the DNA TGTGCCTGGAGTGTGGGGGGGACTAACACCGGGGAGCTGTTTTTT.

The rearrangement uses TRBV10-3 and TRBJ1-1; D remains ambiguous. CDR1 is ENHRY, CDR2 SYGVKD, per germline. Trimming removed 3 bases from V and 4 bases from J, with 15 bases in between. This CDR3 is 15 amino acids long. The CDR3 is CAISEAQPMVTEAFF. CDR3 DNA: TGTGCCATCAGTGAAGCACAGCCCATGGTCACTGAAGCTTTCTTT.

The chain's CDR3 is CASSQGISVIRNEQFF. The DNA of the CDR3 is TGTGCCAGCAGCCAAGGTATCAGCGTCATAAGGAATGAGCAGTTCTTC. The chain carries TRBV4-2 and TRBJ2-1; D call uncertain. Trimming removed 1 base at V and 7 bases at J, with 17 bases between. The CDR3 covers 16 residues. The V gene's germline CDR1 is LGHNA and CDR2 YNFKEQ.

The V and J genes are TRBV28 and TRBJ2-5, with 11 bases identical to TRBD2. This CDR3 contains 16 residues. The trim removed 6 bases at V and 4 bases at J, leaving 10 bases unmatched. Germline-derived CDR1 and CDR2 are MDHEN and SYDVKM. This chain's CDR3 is CASRQRGLAGGETQYF. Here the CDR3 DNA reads TGTGCCAGCAGACAGAGGGGGCTAGCGGGGGGAGAGACCCAGTACTTC.

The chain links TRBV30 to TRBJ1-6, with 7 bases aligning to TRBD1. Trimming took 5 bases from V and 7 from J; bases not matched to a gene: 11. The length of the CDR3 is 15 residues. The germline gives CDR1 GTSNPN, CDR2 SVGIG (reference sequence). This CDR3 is CAWRTGTAPNSPLHF. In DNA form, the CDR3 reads TGTGCCTGGCGAACCGGGACAGCGCCCAATTCACCCCTCCACTTT. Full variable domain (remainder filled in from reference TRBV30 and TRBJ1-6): SQTIHQWPATLVQPVGSPLSLECTVEGTSNPNLYWYRQAAGRGLQLLFYSVGIGQISSEVPQNLSASRPQDRQFILSSKKLLLSDSGFYLCAWRTGTAPNSPLHFGNGTRLTVT.

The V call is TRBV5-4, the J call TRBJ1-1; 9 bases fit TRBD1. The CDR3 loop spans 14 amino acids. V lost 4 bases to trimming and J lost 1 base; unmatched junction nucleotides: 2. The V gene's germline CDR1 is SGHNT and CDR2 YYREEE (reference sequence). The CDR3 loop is CASSLTGGNTEAFF. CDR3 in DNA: TGTGCCAGCAGCCTGACAGGGGGGAACACTGAAGCTTTCTTT.

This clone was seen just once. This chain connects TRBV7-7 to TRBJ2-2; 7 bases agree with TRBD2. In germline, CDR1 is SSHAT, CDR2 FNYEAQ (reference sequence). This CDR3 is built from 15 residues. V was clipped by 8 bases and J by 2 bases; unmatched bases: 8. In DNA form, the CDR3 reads TGTGCCAGCTCGCGCGGGGACTACAACACCGGGGAGCTGTTTTTT. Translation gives CASSRGDYNTGELFF.

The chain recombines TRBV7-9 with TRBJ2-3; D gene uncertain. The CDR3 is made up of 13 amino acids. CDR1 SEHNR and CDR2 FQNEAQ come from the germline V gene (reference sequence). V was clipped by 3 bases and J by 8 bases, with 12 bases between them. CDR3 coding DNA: TGTGCCAGCAGCTTCTATAGTACGTCTACGCAGTATTTT. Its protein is CASSFYSTSTQYF.

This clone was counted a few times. CDR3 residues: CASRSAAGGETQYF. The CDR3 DNA is TGTGCCAGCAGATCTGCCGCGGGGGGAGAGACCCAGTACTTC. This sequence joins TRBV7-9 and TRBJ2-5; 8 bases are a match to TRBD2. Germline-derived CDR1 and CDR2 are SEHNR and FQNEAQ (reference sequence). This CDR3 has 14 amino acids. V shed 6 bases and J 4 bases; nucleotides not matched to a gene: 7.

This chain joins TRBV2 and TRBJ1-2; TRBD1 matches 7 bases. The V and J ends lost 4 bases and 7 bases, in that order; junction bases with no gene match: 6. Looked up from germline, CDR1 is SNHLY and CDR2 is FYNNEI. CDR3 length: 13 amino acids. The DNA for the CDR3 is TGTGCCAGCAGTGGGGACAGTGAGACTGGCTACACCTTC. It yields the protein CASSGDSETGYTF.

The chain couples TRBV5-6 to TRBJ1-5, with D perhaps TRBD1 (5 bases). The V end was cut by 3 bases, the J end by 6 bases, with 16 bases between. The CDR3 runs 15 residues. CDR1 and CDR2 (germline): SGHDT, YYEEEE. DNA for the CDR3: TGTGCCAGCAGCTCTCTTTCTGGCACAGGTCAGCCCCAGCATTTT. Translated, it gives CASSSLSGTGQPQHF.

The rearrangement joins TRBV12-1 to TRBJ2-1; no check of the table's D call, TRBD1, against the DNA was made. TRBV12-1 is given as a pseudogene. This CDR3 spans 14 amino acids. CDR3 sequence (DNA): TGTGCCAGCAGACGGGACAGGGCAAATAGTGAGCAGTTCTTC. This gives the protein CASRRDRANSEQFF.

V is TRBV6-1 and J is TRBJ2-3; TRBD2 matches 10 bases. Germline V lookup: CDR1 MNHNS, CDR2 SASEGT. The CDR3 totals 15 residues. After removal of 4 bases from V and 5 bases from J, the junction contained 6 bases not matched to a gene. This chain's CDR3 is CASSGGLAGEDTQYF. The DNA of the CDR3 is TGTGCCAGCAGTGGGGGGCTAGCGGGGGAAGATACGCAGTATTTT.

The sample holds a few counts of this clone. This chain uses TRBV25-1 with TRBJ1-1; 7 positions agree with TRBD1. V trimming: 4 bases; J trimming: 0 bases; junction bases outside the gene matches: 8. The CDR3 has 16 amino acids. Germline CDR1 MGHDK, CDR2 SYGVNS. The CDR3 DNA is TGTGCCAGCAGTGGCGACAGGGCGGGAATGAACACTGAAGCTTTCTTT. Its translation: CASSGDRAGMNTEAFF.

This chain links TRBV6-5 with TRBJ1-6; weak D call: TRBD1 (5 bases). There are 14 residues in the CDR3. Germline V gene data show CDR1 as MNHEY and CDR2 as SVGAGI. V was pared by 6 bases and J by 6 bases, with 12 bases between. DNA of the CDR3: TGTGCCAGCAGCATGACAGTCTTTAATTCACCCCTCCACTTT. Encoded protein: CASSMTVFNSPLHF.

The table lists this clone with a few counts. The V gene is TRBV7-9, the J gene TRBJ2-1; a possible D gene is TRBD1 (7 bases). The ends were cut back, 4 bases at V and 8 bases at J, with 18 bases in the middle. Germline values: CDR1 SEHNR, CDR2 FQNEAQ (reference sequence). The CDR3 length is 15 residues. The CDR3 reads CASSSTGDGGDEQFF. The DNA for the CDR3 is TGTGCCAGCAGCTCTACAGGGGACGGGGGCGATGAGCAGTTCTTC. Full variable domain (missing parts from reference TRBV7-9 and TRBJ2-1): DTGVSQNPRHKITKRGQNVTFRCDPISEHNRLYWYRQTLGQGPEFLTYFQNEAQLEKSRLLSDRFSAERPKGSFSTLEIQRTEQGDSAMYLCASSSTGDGGDEQFFGPGTRLTVL.

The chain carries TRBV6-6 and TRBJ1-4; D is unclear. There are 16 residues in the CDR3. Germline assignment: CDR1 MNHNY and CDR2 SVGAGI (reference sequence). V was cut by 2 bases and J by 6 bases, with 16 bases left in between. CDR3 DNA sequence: TGTGCCAGCAGTTACCGTCCAGTAGCCGGAGATGAAAAACTGTTTTTT. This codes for CASSYRPVAGDEKLFF.

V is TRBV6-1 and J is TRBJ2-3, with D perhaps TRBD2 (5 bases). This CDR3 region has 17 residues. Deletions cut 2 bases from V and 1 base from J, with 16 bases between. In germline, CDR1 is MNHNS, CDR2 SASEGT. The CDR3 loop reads CASSEWSGRDGTDTQYF. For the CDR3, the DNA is TGTGCCAGCAGTGAATGGAGCGGTAGAGATGGCACAGATACGCAGTATTTT.

The CDR3 DNA sequence: TGTGCCAGTAGTATAGGCCTCACGGTTCACTATGGCTACACCTTC. Residues: CASSIGLTVHYGYTF. V is TRBV19 and J is TRBJ1-2; D is ambiguous. The CDR3 loop spans 15 amino acids. Germline V gene data show CDR1 as LNHDA and CDR2 as SQIVND (reference sequence). Trimming stripped 1 base from V and 3 bases from J, with 12 bases between.

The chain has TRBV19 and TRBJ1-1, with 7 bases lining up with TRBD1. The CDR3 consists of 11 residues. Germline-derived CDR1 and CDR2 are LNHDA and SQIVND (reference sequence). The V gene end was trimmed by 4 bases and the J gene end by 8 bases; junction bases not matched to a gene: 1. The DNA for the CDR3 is TGTGCCAGTAGTAGGGGACAGGAAGCTTTCTTT. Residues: CASSRGQEAFF.

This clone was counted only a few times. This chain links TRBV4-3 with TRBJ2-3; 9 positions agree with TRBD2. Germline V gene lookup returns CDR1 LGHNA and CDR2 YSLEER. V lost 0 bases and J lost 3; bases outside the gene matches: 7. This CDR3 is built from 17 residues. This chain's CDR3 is CASSQDRAGGPTDTQYF. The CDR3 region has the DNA TGCGCCAGCAGCCAAGACCGGGCGGGGGGGCCGACAGATACGCAGTATTTT.

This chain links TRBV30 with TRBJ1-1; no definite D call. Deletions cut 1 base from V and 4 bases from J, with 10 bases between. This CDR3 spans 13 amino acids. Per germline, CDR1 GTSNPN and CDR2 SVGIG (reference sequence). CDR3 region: CAWSDSGSTEAFF. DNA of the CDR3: TGTGCCTGGAGTGATTCGGGAAGCACTGAAGCTTTCTTT.

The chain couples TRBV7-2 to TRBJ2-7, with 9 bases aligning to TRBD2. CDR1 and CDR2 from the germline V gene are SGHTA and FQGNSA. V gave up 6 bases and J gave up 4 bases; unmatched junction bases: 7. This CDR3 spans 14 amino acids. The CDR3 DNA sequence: TGTGCCAGCAGGCGACTAGCGGAAAAGTACGAGCAGTACTTC. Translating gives CASRRLAEKYEQYF.

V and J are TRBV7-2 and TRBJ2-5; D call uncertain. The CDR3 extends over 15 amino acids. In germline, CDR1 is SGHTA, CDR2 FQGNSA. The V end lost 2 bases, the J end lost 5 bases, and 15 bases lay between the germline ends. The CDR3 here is CASSLRFRVGETQYF. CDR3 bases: TGTGCCAGCAGCTTAAGATTCCGGGTTGGGGAGACCCAGTACTTC.

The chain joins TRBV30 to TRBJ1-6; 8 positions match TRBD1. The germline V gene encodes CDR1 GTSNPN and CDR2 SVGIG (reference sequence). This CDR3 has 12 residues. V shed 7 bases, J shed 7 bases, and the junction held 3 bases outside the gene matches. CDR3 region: CALRDRNSPLHF. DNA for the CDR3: TGTGCCTTACGGGACAGGAATTCACCCCTCCACTTT.